This TCR beta chain was captured by sequencing in a study of identical twins. In germline, CDR1 is DFQATT, CDR2 SNEGSKA (reference sequence). The V and J ends lost 6 bases and 3 bases, in that order; junction bases with no gene match: 7. The CDR3 length is 14 residues. A template switching step contributed a universal primer site, while unique molecular identifiers were present in the cDNA. In TCRdb, the 5' RACE reads were re-called with MiXCR into one record per CDR3 protein. This sample has about 890,000 distinct CDR3 sequences, with approximately 13% found just once. This clonotype was observed many times. The same data also went into a second study, on yellow fever vaccine responses in identical twins.

The receptor was isolated from a woman aged 18-29 years in good health. Sequencing input: PBMCs. The rearrangement uses TRBV20-1 and TRBJ2-5; 10 bases fit TRBD2. The CDR3 region is CSALGLANKETQYF. In DNA form, the CDR3 reads TGCAGTGCGTTGGGACTAGCGAATAAAGAGACCCAGTACTTC.